This entry is about one T cell receptor (beta chain). Its recognized antigen is unknown. No much larger clone is present one base from it, and per-base qualities are unavailable. TCR beta rearrangements were amplified from genomic DNA extracted from peripheral blood rather than from sorted cells or RNA. This entry is derived from a study of T cell repertoires in aging, cancer and after chemotherapy (dated by TCRdb to about 2019). Turning to the overall study: Six donor age groups were covered, ranging from 30 or younger up to 70 or older, and each group contained at least three individuals. Healthy donor control TCR repertoires were recorded over several months to years and showed clear clonal overlap across re-sampling. Peripheral blood TCR beta repertoires from healthy donors and cancer patients were profiled to examine immunoaging and T cell reconstitution after chemotherapy. In total, the full dataset held 8.5 million to 9.5 million TCR reads. Alongside about 97 healthy donors serving as a reference group, the cohort included 200 to 250 cancer patients, of whom roughly 92 had hematological cancers and 110 to 140 had solid cancers.

Using a mixed TRB-A/B primer pool, multiplex touch-down PCR amplified rearranged TRB sequences covering the V, D and J segments. Illumina adapters and sample indices were attached to the amplicons in two consecutive PCR reactions using Phusion HS II polymerase. Amplicons were gel-purified with the NucleoSpin Gel and PCR Clean-up kit, then checked with Qubit and an Agilent 2100 Bioanalyzer. Libraries were sequenced on an Illumina MiSeq using 600-cycle, single-indexed, paired-end runs. In the source study's methods: TRB sequences were processed with MiXCR versions 2.12 and 3.0.5. A clone was defined as each unique CDR3 nucleotide sequence, and only productive sequences supported by at least two reads were kept. Repertoire metrics included Shannon diversity, evenness, clonality (one minus evenness), and alpha-parameterized diversity profiles from alpha 0 to 5. The IGoR algorithm was used to calculate generation probabilities of clones in the paired pre- and post-chemotherapy samples. The public reads were reprocessed in TCRdb via fastp at Q25 and MiXCR, keeping in-frame beta chains. Rows matching on CDR3 protein sequence are summarized as one entry with the most common DNA and genes. TCRdb's processing, not the authors' own work, is the source of the V and J calls. The sample records about 6,400 distinct CDR3 sequences, almost 30% of which are singletons. The ten largest account for roughly 7% of the sample.

The germline V and J ends show losses of 7 bases and 8 bases respectively, and no gene match explains 8 bases of the junction. The CDR3 runs 14 amino acids, cysteine and phenylalanine included. Of all the DNA, just the CDR3 is kept, 42 bases in frame from base 1. The germline V gene gives CDR1 as MDHEN and CDR2 as SYDVKM. Findings and caveats that apply to the study as a whole: Compared with age-matched healthy donors, untreated patients with hematological or solid cancers had significantly lower TCR diversity and higher clonality in blood. According to the authors, the repertoire data do not allow conclusions to be drawn about immunological memory after chemotherapy. An increase in median generation probability over the chemotherapy interval was observed in both cancer cohorts, suggesting that the repertoire was reconstituted through rebound thymic output. In healthy donors, the drop in TCR diversity with age came mainly from a loss of richness, whereas in cancer patients a loss of evenness also played a part.

Specimen: blood. This TCR derives from a human donor in good health. The chain couples TRBV28 to TRBJ1-4; 9 nucleotides in the junction match TRBD1. The nucleotide sequence is TGTGCCAGCACAACCGGGACAGGGAGGGAAAAACTGTTTTTT. This encodes CASTTGTGREKLFF.